The 22 T cell receptor beta chains reported below all come from one sample, sequenced in a study of human T cells and chemical hapten exposure. In TCRdb, the RACE reads were re-called with MiXCR into one record per CDR3 protein. This table holds approximately 320,000 distinct CDR3 sequences, roughly 6% found once. Time point specified: pre-sensitization, week 0. Treatment denoted: therapeutic diphenylcyclopropenone sensitization with weekly scalp DPC. This specimen was whole blood, taken in connection with sensitization to the hapten diphenylcyclopropenone (DPC). The receptors were gathered from a young woman with alopecia areata. Some clones in this sample may be carry-over from other donors' samples.

This clonotype was picked up a small number of times. The conserved closing phenylalanine or tryptophan is absent in this CDR3, likely reflecting a read error. The V call is TRBV25-1, the J call TRBJ2-3; weak D call: TRBD1 (6 bases). This CDR3 is 16 amino acids long. V gave up 7 bases and J gave up 4 bases, with 21 bases separating them. Germline CDR1 reads MGHDK; CDR2 reads SYGVNS. CDR3 sequence: CASTSPGDLRSDTQYL. CDR3 sequence (DNA): TGTGCCAGCACCAGCCCAGGGGACCTTCGCTCAGATACGCAGTATTTG.

This clonotype was found many times. The chain combines TRBV7-2 with TRBJ1-4, with D unclear. The CDR3 consists of 14 residues. V dropped 0 bases and J dropped 4 bases, with 6 bases sitting between them. Germline V CDR1 and CDR2: SGHTA, FQGNSA. The chain's CDR3 is CASSLAGNNEKLFF. CDR3 sequence (DNA): TGTGCCAGCAGCTTAGCAGGGAATAATGAAAAACTGTTTTTT.

Ten or more counts support this clonotype. The genes are TRBV29-1 and TRBJ2-1; 9 nucleotides line up with TRBD1. The CDR3 is 16 amino acids. Losses at the gene ends were 3 bases for V and 3 bases for J; bases not matched to a gene: 9. Germline values: CDR1 SQVTM, CDR2 ANQGSEA. CDR3: CSVESDRGEVYNEQFF. CDR3 coding DNA: TGCAGCGTTGAGTCGGACAGGGGAGAGGTCTACAATGAGCAGTTCTTC.

This clonotype appeared many times. The J gene is TRBJ2-3, the V gene TRBV29-1, with 7 bases lining up with TRBD1. Germline V gene data show CDR1 as SQVTM and CDR2 as ANQGSEA. Germline trimming cut 0 bases from V and 2 bases from J; bases unmatched to any gene: 5. This CDR3 is built from 15 residues. The CDR3 spells CSVEDEDRHTDTQYF. The DNA for the CDR3 is TGCAGCGTTGAAGATGAGGACAGGCACACAGATACGCAGTATTTT.

This clonotype was counted at least ten times. The genes are TRBV7-9 and TRBJ2-3; 7 bases agree with TRBD2. The germline V gene has CDR1 SEHNR and CDR2 FQNEAQ (reference sequence). The junction had 3 bases not matched to a gene; V was cut back by 2 bases and J by 4 bases. This CDR3 region has 14 residues. The CDR3 protein is CASSLLRGADTQYF. In DNA, the CDR3 is TGTGCCAGCAGCTTACTACGGGGGGCAGATACGCAGTATTTT. The full variable domain, rest sourced from reference TRBV7-9 and TRBJ2-3, is DTGVSQNPRHKITKRGQNVTFRCDPISEHNRLYWYRQTLGQGPEFLTYFQNEAQLEKSRLLSDRFSAERPKGSFSTLEIQRTEQGDSAMYLCASSLLRGADTQYFGPGTRLTVL.

This clonotype was found many times. The chain recombines TRBV20-1 with TRBJ2-7; D is unresolved. This CDR3 is 13 amino acids long. The V gene lost 3 bases and the J gene lost 4 bases, with 13 bases spanning the gap. Germline-derived CDR1 and CDR2 are DFQATT and SNEGSKA (reference sequence). The CDR3 sequence: CSASIGQNYEQYF. CDR3 DNA sequence: TGCAGTGCTAGTATAGGGCAGAATTACGAGCAGTACTTC.

The V call is TRBV2, the J call TRBJ1-5, with a possible D match to TRBD1 (6 bases). The V end was cut by 7 bases, the J end by 5 bases, with 12 bases between. CDR1 is SNHLY, CDR2 FYNNEI, per germline. This CDR3 comprises 13 residues. This chain's CDR3 is CASTRTEDQPQHF. The CDR3 nucleotides are TGTGCCAGCACAAGGACAGAAGATCAGCCCCAGCATTTT. Supplemented by reference TRBV2 and TRBJ1-5, the full variable domain reads EPEVTQTPSHQVTQMGQEVILRCVPISNHLYFYWYRQILGQKVEFLVSFYNNEISEKSEIFDDQFSVERPDGSNFTLKIRSTKLEDSAMYFCASTRTEDQPQHFGDGTRLSIL.

The chain links TRBV7-3 to TRBJ2-5, with D unclear. V lost 3 bases, J lost 1 base, and 6 bases lay in between. The CDR3 sequence is 13 residues long. Germline values: CDR1 SGHTA, CDR2 FQGTGA. In DNA, the CDR3 is TGTGCCAGCAGCTTTGCACCCCAAGAGACCCAGTACTTC. Protein sequence: CASSFAPQETQYF.

In this sample, this clonotype turned up many times. The chain combines TRBV5-1 with TRBJ2-5; 7 bases agree with TRBD1. V lost 0 bases to trimming and J lost 1 base; unmatched junction nucleotides: 3. Germline CDR1 SGHRS, CDR2 YFSETQ. The CDR3 covers 15 residues. Here the CDR3 reads CASSLDGTVQETQYF. In DNA, the CDR3 is TGCGCCAGCAGCTTGGACGGGACAGTCCAAGAGACCCAGTACTTC.

This clonotype has a handful of counts. The rearrangement links TRBV11-2 to TRBJ1-6, with D maybe TRBD1 (5 bases). Trimming left V 4 bases short and J 5 bases short, with 15 bases between. The germline V gene encodes CDR1 SGHAT and CDR2 FQNNGV. This CDR3 has 16 residues. The CDR3 nucleotides read TGTGCCAGCAGCTCCCGGGGGACGGTGAATAATTCACCCCTCCACTTT. Its translation is CASSSRGTVNNSPLHF.

This clonotype was seen many times. This chain uses TRBV4-3 with TRBJ2-2, with a weak D call TRBD2 (6 bases). The CDR3 loop spans 15 amino acids. V shed 3 bases and J shed 1 base, with 9 bases lying between them. Germline V gives CDR1 LGHNA, CDR2 YSLEER. CDR3 coding DNA: TGCGCCAGCAGCCAGATCGGGGGGAACACCGGGGAGCTGTTTTTT. Translation: CASSQIGGNTGELFF.

The gene calls are TRBV27 and TRBJ1-2; 8 bases are a match to TRBD1. The trim removed 8 bases at V and 5 bases at J, leaving 13 bases unmatched. The CDR3 extends over 15 amino acids. Germline CDR1 and CDR2: MNHEY and SMNVEV (reference sequence). The CDR3 reads CASQLQGDRSYGYTF. The CDR3 DNA sequence: TGTGCCAGCCAACTACAGGGGGATCGTTCTTATGGCTACACCTTC.

This clonotype was recorded at least ten times. The chain carries TRBV4-3 and TRBJ2-3, with D unresolved. CDR1 and CDR2 from the germline V gene are LGHNA and YSLEER. V dropped 0 bases and J dropped 4 bases, with 5 bases sitting between them. This CDR3 comprises 13 residues. CDR3 residues: CASSQELADTQYF. DNA of the CDR3: TGCGCCAGCAGCCAAGAGTTGGCAGATACGCAGTATTTT.

Many counts were recorded for this clonotype. The chain couples TRBV12-3 or TRBV12-4 to TRBJ2-1; the match to TRBD2 covers 9 bases. V shed 5 bases, J shed 4 bases, and the junction held 9 bases outside the gene matches. This CDR3 contains 16 residues. The CDR3 protein is CASSPWTSELYNEQFF. CDR3 nucleotides: TGTGCCAGCAGTCCCTGGACTAGCGAGTTATACAATGAGCAGTTCTTC.

This clonotype was observed a few times. J is TRBJ2-3 and V is TRBV29-1; 7 bases align to TRBD1. The CDR3 loop spans 14 amino acids. V lost 7 bases, J lost 2 bases, and 9 bases stayed unmatched. The germline CDR1 and CDR2 sequences are SQVTM and ANQGSEA. The CDR3 here is CSAGTASITDTQYF. The CDR3 nucleotides read TGCAGCGCCGGGACAGCTAGCATCACAGATACGCAGTATTTT.

This clonotype was seen repeatedly, ten times or more. The V and J genes are TRBV15 and TRBJ1-2; 10 bases line up with TRBD1. Germline loops: CDR1 LNHNV, CDR2 YYDKDF (reference sequence). J gave up 4 bases and V 1 base, and 3 bases lay outside the gene matches. The CDR3 has 15 amino acids. The CDR3 protein is CATSRAGQGTYGYTF. Here the CDR3 DNA reads TGTGCCACCAGCAGAGCGGGACAGGGGACCTATGGCTACACCTTC.

This sequence joins TRBV13 and TRBJ1-5; D gene ambiguous. The CDR3 is made up of 13 amino acids. Trimming removed 6 bases from V and 5 bases from J, with 11 bases in between. Germline V gene sequence: CDR1 PRHDT, CDR2 FYEKMQ (reference sequence). The CDR3 DNA reads TGTGCCAGCAGTTTGAAGGGAGATCAGCCCCAGCATTTT. It yields the protein CASSLKGDQPQHF. The full variable domain, completed using reference TRBV13 and TRBJ1-5, is AAGVIQSPRHLIKEKRETATLKCYPIPRHDTVYWYQQGPGQDPQFLISFYEKMQSDKGSIPDRFSAQQFSDYHSELNMSSLELGDSALYFCASSLKGDQPQHFGDGTRLSIL.

Of note for this clonotype: This may come from a read error, since a much larger clone is one base off. The rearrangement uses TRBV29-1 and TRBJ2-7; 8 nucleotides agree with TRBD1. Germline trimming cut 7 bases from V and 4 bases from J; bases unmatched to any gene: 12. The CDR3 sequence is 14 residues long. Germline V gene lookup returns CDR1 SQVTM and CDR2 ANQGSEA. CDR3 region: CSASRDRLVYEQYF. CDR3 coding DNA: TGCAGCGCCAGCAGGGACAGGCTAGTGTACGAGCAGTACTTC.

This clonotype was recorded a few times. This rearrangement joins TRBV6-5 to TRBJ1-3; no clear D. V gave up 6 bases and J gave up 4 bases, with 19 bases separating them. Per germline, CDR1 MNHEY and CDR2 SVGAGI. The CDR3 contains 16 residues. The chain's CDR3 is CASSPRKGSTGNTIYF. CDR3 sequence (DNA): TGTGCCAGCAGCCCCCGCAAGGGATCGACAGGAAACACCATATATTTT.

This clonotype was observed a handful of times. This chain connects TRBV2 to TRBJ2-3, with TRBD2 identical over 8 bases. The germline CDR1 and CDR2 sequences are SNHLY and FYNNEI. There are 14 residues in the CDR3. Losses at the gene ends were 5 bases for V and 1 base for J; bases not matched to a gene: 2. The CDR3 reads CASSLLAGTDTQYF. CDR3 nucleotides: TGTGCCAGCAGTCTACTAGCGGGCACAGATACGCAGTATTTT.

This clonotype was seen a handful of times. The J gene is TRBJ1-5, the V gene TRBV12-3 or TRBV12-4; D might be TRBD1 (6 bases). CDR3 length: 13 residues. The V gene lost 5 bases and the J gene lost 7 bases, with 12 bases spanning the gap. CDR3 sequence (DNA): TGTGCCAGCAGTATCAGGGGTGACCAGCCCCAGCATTTT. Translated: CASSIRGDQPQHF.

This clonotype was observed a handful of times. V usage is TRBV7-2 and J usage is TRBJ2-1; TRBD2 is a possible D gene (6 bases). CDR1 SGHTA and CDR2 FQGNSA come from the germline V gene. Trimming shortened V by 5 bases and J by 6 bases, and 14 bases separated the two germline ends. The CDR3 is made up of 14 amino acids. CDR3 amino acids: CASSTSQPSNEQFF. The CDR3 DNA sequence: TGTGCCAGCAGCACTAGCCAACCGAGCAATGAGCAGTTCTTC.